This T cell receptor beta chain was obtained from a study of blood T cells in healthy people across ages. Whole-study findings and limits: Without sorted subsets, naive and antigen-experienced compartments could not be conclusively compared.

This CDR3 comprises 13 residues. V was cut by 3 bases and J by 5 bases, with 8 bases left in between. Germline V lookup: CDR1 MGHRA, CDR2 YSYEKL. As to this clonotype: Its antigen is not known.

Through a sample-barcoded 5' primer and a J-beta primer mix, a second PCR was run for roughly 6 to 12 cycles. TCRdb fed the 5' RACE reads into MiXCR, producing one record per CDR3 protein. The sample records about 1.5 million distinct CDR3 sequences, less than 45% being singletons. The chain recombines TRBV4-1 with TRBJ2-1; D ambiguous. This clonotype originated in a woman in her late teens or twenties in good health. Sequencing input: blood. The CDR3 loop reads CASSQEAHNEQFF. CDR3 DNA sequence: TGCGCCAGCAGCCAGGAAGCACACAATGAGCAGTTCTTC.